This T cell receptor (beta chain) was sequenced for a study of blood T cell repertoires in COVID-19. Study at large: Material from acute and convalescent COVID-19 was sourced from the United States, Italy and Spain.

The CDR3 is 16 amino acids. V was clipped by 2 bases and J by 0 bases, with 13 bases between them. Looked up from germline, CDR1 is SGHTA and CDR2 is FQGNSA. TCRdb's copy holds only in-frame clones and misses some; the assay was immunoSEQ multiplex PCR. The table includes under 200,000 clones, approximately 83% detected once. The sequence came from a human donor in a cohort sampled during active COVID-19. The sequencing sample was made of peripheral blood. The J gene is TRBJ2-5, the V gene TRBV7-2; D possibly corresponds to TRBD2 (6 bases). This CDR3 is CASSLMRLDNQETQYF. CDR3 coding DNA: TGTGCCAGCAGCTTAATGCGACTAGATAACCAAGAGACCCAGTACTTC.